This TCR beta chain was captured in a study of control samples from healthy donors and cancer patients. This CDR3 contains 15 residues. V was pared by 4 bases and J by 3 bases, with 10 bases between. CDR1 and CDR2 from the germline V gene are SNHLY and FYNNEI. Sequenced by immunoSEQ multiplex PCR; TCRdb stores in-frame clones only, minus some. The repertoire includes about 79,000 clones, more than 85% of them detected once, and about 1.3% sits in the top ten. This TCR was recovered from a woman between 40 and 55 years old with lung cancer. The sample taken for sequencing was PBMCs. The rearrangement uses TRBV2 and TRBJ1-6; a weak D match, TRBD1 (6 bases). The CDR3 nucleotides read TGTGCCAGCAGTGGCCACAGGGACTATAATTCACCCCTCCACTTT. This encodes CASSGHRDYNSPLHF.